The rows below give T cell receptor beta chains drawn from one sample of a study of shared clonotypes between healthy human individuals. Produced via immunoSEQ multiplex PCR; TCRdb's table is partial and in-frame only. The repertoire holds some 2,100,000 clones, with approximately 96% as singletons. Material: naive CD4+ T cells sorted from blood. These receptor sequences come from a young man in good health. The CDR3 runs from the conserved cysteine through the conserved F or W. The D gene is left open where the match is weak. Only part of the rows carry a size: once, few, many, or a class if the clone is expanded.

.,.,TRBJ2-3,TRBV6-6,TGTGCCAGCACCAAGCGCAGGGACACAGATACGCAGTATTTT,CASTKRRDTDTQYF
.,TRBD2,TRBJ2-5,TRBV7-2,TGTGCCAGCAGCTTGCCTAGCGGGAGGAGTCAAGAGACCCAGTACTTC,CASSLPSGRSQETQYF
.,.,TRBJ2-5,TRBV10-3,TGTGCCATCAGTGACCCGGGGGTCGGGGCCCGGGAGACCCAGTACTTC,CAISDPGVGARETQYF
.,.,TRBJ1-4,TRBV7-9,TGTGCCAGCAGCTTGGGGACCAAGGAGGAAAAACTGTTTTTT,CASSLGTKEEKLFF
.,.,TRBJ2-3,TRBV7-2,TGTGCCAGCAGCTTACGGCCGCCCAAACCAGGCACAGATACGCAGTATTTT,CASSLRPPKPGTDTQYF
.,TRBD1,TRBJ1-4,TRBV18,TGTGCCAGCTCTTTCTCTGGACAGGTTGAAAAACTGTTTTTT,CASSFSGQVEKLFF
.,TRBD1,TRBJ2-7,TRBV2,TGTGCCAGCAGATACCGGGACAGTCTCTACGAGCAGTACTTC,CASRYRDSLYEQYF
once,TRBD1,TRBJ1-1,TRBV27,TGTGCCAGCAGCCCCGTACGGACAGGGGCGGGTGGGACTGAAGCTTTCTTT,CASSPVRTGAGGTEAFF
.,.,TRBJ1-5,TRBV7-9,TGTGCCAGCAGCTTAGCAGGGGGTGGTCAGCCCCAGCATTTT,CASSLAGGGQPQHF
.,TRBD1,TRBJ1-2,TRBV11-2,TGTGCCAGCAGCTTAAACAGGGACAGGGATGGCTACACCTTC,CASSLNRDRDGYTF
.,.,TRBJ1-1,TRBV4-1,TGCGCCAGCAGCCAAGAAGGAGGGTTCACTGAAGCTTTCTTT,CASSQEGGFTEAFF
.,.,TRBJ2-3,TRBV5-8,TGTGCCAGCAGCTTGGCTATGGTCCCCGACACAGATACGCAGTATTTT,CASSLAMVPDTDTQYF
.,TRBD1,TRBJ1-1,TRBV18,TGTGCCAGCTCATATGGACAGGGAAACACTGAAGCTTTCTTT,CASSYGQGNTEAFF
.,.,TRBJ2-2,TRBV11-3,TGTGCCAGCAGCTTAAATCCAGGGAGCACCGGGGAGCTGTTTTTT,CASSLNPGSTGELFF
.,TRBD2,TRBJ2-5,TRBV5-1,TGCGCCAGCAGCTTGTTAGCGGGATCCGAAGAGACCCAGTACTTC,CASSLLAGSEETQYF
.,.,TRBJ1-3,TRBV30,TGTGCCTGGAGTGTGGCTGGAAACACCATATATTTT,CAWSVAGNTIYF
.,.,TRBJ1-2,TRBV5-1,TGCGCCAGCAGCTTAACAGTCGCTTTATATGGCTACACCTTC,CASSLTVALYGYTF
.,.,TRBJ1-1,TRBV6-5,TGTGCCAGCAGCCAAAGGGCCCTGAACACTGAAGCTTTCTTT,CASSQRALNTEAFF
.,.,TRBJ2-3,TRBV4-1,TGCGCCAGCAGCCAAGTGGGTCGCGTCCCGGGAGATACGCAGTATTTT,CASSQVGRVPGDTQYF
.,.,TRBJ2-7,TRBV5-1,TGCGCCAGCAGCTATACAGGGGGCGTGGGACTAGCGAACTACGAGCAGTACTTC,CASSYTGGVGLANYEQYF
.,.,TRBJ2-3,TRBV5-1,TGCGCCAGCAGCTTGGGATACACAGATACGCAGTATTTT,CASSLGYTDTQYF
.,.,TRBJ1-3,TRBV9,TGTGCCAGCAGCGCAGGGGTTGCTGGAAACACCATATATTTT,CASSAGVAGNTIYF
.,.,TRBJ2-7,TRBV9,TGTGCCAGCAGCGTAGATGGCGGCTCCTACGAGCAGTACTTC,CASSVDGGSYEQYF
.,TRBD1,TRBJ2-7,TRBV6-6,TGTGCCAGCACCCAGGGACAGTTCTACGAGCAGTACTTC,CASTQGQFYEQYF
.,TRBD1,TRBJ1-2,TRBV5-6,TGTGCCAGCAGCCCCGTGTACAGGGGCTGGTCCCCCCTCTATGGCTACACCTTC,CASSPVYRGWSPLYGYTF
.,TRBD2,TRBJ2-5,TRBV5-8,TGTGCCAGCAGCTTGGAGGCAGCGGGAGGGCCGGGGGAGACCCAGTACTTC,CASSLEAAGGPGETQYF
.,.,TRBJ2-7,TRBV5-1,TGCGCCAGCAGCTCGCCGGAGGGGGGGCGGTACGAGCAGTACTTC,CASSSPEGGRYEQYF
.,TRBD1,TRBJ1-2,TRBV6-5,TGTGCCAGCACTCCCACAGGGGTGGGGAACAATGGCTACACCTTC,CASTPTGVGNNGYTF
.,TRBD1,TRBJ2-7,TRBV5-6,TGTGCCAGCAGCTTTCTGGGGGACAGAGACTACGAGCAGTACTTC,CASSFLGDRDYEQYF
.,.,TRBJ1-3,TRBV7-3,TGTGCCAGCAGCTTAAGTGGGGGGCTTGGAAACACCATATATTTT,CASSLSGGLGNTIYF
.,.,TRBJ1-2,TRBV27,TGTGCCAGCAGTCTAGGGCCGGCGGGGGGCGCGGACTATGGCTACACCTTC,CASSLGPAGGADYGYTF
few,.,TRBJ2-2,TRBV9,TGTGCCAGCAGCGTAGCTCCCGGGACGGGGGAGCTGTTTTTT,CASSVAPGTGELFF
once,.,TRBJ2-3,TRBV2,TGTGCCAGCAGTGAAAGACTGCCCGCAGATACGCAGTATTTT,CASSERLPADTQYF
.,.,TRBJ2-7,TRBV10-3,TGTGCCATCAGTTGGGCCCAACTCTACGAGCAGTACTTC,CAISWAQLYEQYF
once,TRBD2,TRBJ2-3,TRBV19,TGTGCCAGTAGTAAGGGACTATTAGTAGATACGCAGTATTTT,CASSKGLLVDTQYF
.,.,TRBJ1-5,TRBV4-3,TGCGCCAGCAGCCAGAACAGGGTTAGCAATCAGCCCCAGCATTTT,CASSQNRVSNQPQHF
.,.,TRBJ1-4,TRBV2,TGTGCCAGCAGTGGGGGGGGGACAAATGAAAAACTGTTTTTT,CASSGGGTNEKLFF
.,.,TRBJ1-5,TRBV7-8,TGTGCCAGCAGCTTAGGTCGGTTCGACAGGACGCCCCAGCATTTT,CASSLGRFDRTPQHF
.,.,TRBJ2-7,TRBV5-1,TGCGCCAGCAGCTTGGTTGTTGGAAACGCCTACGAGCAGTACTTC,CASSLVVGNAYEQYF
.,.,TRBJ2-2,TRBV27,TGTGCCAGCAGTTTATCCTTGCGGGCATACATCGGGGAGCTGTTTTTT,CASSLSLRAYIGELFF
.,.,TRBJ2-1,TRBV7-6,TGTGCCAGCAGCTCGAATCATGGGTCCTACAATGAGCAGTTCTTC,CASSSNHGSYNEQFF
.,.,TRBJ2-6,TRBV12-5,TGTGCTAGTGGTGTCGGCTCTGGGGCCAACGTCCTGACTTTC,CASGVGSGANVLTF
once,.,TRBJ2-3,TRBV6-5,TGTGCCAGCAGTTACGTCGGGACAGATACGCAGTATTTT,CASSYVGTDTQYF
once,.,TRBJ1-1,TRBV15,TGTGCCACCAGCAGAGATTCCGACCGGACTGAAGCTTTCTTT,CATSRDSDRTEAFF
.,.,TRBJ2-3,TRBV5-6,TGTGCCAGCAGCCAAATAGCAGGGGGGGCTACAAATACGCAGTATTTT,CASSQIAGGATNTQYF
.,.,TRBJ2-3,TRBV30,TGTGCCTGGAGTGTGTCCGGGAAATTCGCAGATACGCAGTATTTT,CAWSVSGKFADTQYF
.,TRBD1,TRBJ2-7,TRBV5-4,TGTGCCAGCAGCTCCCCCTCCGGGACAGGGAATCGGGAGCAGTACTTC,CASSSPSGTGNREQYF
few,.,TRBJ2-3,TRBV6-1,TGTGCCAGCAGTGAACAGGGTCCCTCCACAGATACGCAGTATTTT,CASSEQGPSTDTQYF
.,TRBD2,TRBJ2-7,TRBV28,TGTGCCAGCAGTATCCCGACTAGCGGGAGCTACGAGCAGTACTTC,CASSIPTSGSYEQYF
.,TRBD2,TRBJ2-2,TRBV7-7,TGTGCTAGCAGCTCGGGACTAGCGGAGACCGGGGAGCTGTTTTTT,CASSSGLAETGELFF
once,.,TRBJ2-3,TRBV18,TGTGCCAGCTCACCACCCGGCCGGAGCACAGATACGCAGTATTTT,CASSPPGRSTDTQYF
few,.,TRBJ1-5,TRBV27,TGTGCCACCCCCGCTGGCAATCAGCCCCAGCATTTT,CATPAGNQPQHF
few,.,TRBJ1-2,TRBV18,TGTGCCAGCTCACCACCATCGGTTAACTATGGCTACACCTTC,CASSPPSVNYGYTF
few,.,TRBJ2-2,TRBV5-1,TGCGCCAGCAGCTTAGGGCAGACACACACCGGGGAGCTGTTTTTT,CASSLGQTHTGELFF
.,.,TRBJ2-3,TRBV10-1,TGCGCCAGCAGTCTCAGTGTGGGGGATACGCAGTATTTT,CASSLSVGDTQYF
.,.,TRBJ1-3,TRBV5-6,TGTGCCAGCAGACCTTCACGTCTCTCTGGAAACACCATATATTTT,CASRPSRLSGNTIYF
.,.,TRBJ1-1,TRBV13,TGTGCCAGCAGCCCCCCATTGTCGGGGAACACTGAAGCTTTCTTT,CASSPPLSGNTEAFF
.,.,TRBJ1-4,TRBV9,TGTGCCAGCAGCGATCGGGACCGAGATGAAAAACTGTTTTTT,CASSDRDRDEKLFF
.,.,TRBJ2-7,TRBV5-6,TGTGCCAGCAGCTTGCGGTATCAGTTAGGCTACGAGCAGTACTTC,CASSLRYQLGYEQYF
once,.,TRBJ2-2,TRBV10-2,TGCGCCAGCAGAAGACTCCTAAACACCGGGGAGCTGTTTTTT,CASRRLLNTGELFF